The 9 T cell receptor beta chains below all came from one sample that was sequenced in a study of molecular identifiers for immune sequencing clone quantification. TCRdb independently ran MiXCR on the PCR reads; one entry per CDR3 protein. The sample yields several thousand distinct CDR3 sequences, roughly 14% seen once. The material sequenced was naive CD8+ T cells from blood, with Jurkat cell RNA spiked in. Subset described: FACS-sorted CD8+CD4-CCR7+CD45RA+ naive T cells. Receptor source: a human donor in good health. Some libraries in this study had Jurkat cell RNA spiked in.

By sample fraction, this clonotype is medium-sized (0.01 to 0.1%). The J gene is TRBJ2-3, the V gene TRBV7-8; a possible D gene is TRBD1 (5 bases). CDR3 length: 16 amino acids. The V end lost 3 bases, the J end lost 4 bases, and 17 bases lay between the germline ends. CDR1 and CDR2 (germline): SGHVS, FQNEAQ. This chain's CDR3 is CASSFRVDWSPDTQYF. In nucleotides, the CDR3 is TGTGCCAGCAGCTTCAGGGTTGATTGGTCGCCAGATACGCAGTATTTT. The full variable domain, in which reference TRBV7-8 and TRBJ2-3 provide the parts outside the CDR3, is GAGVSQSPRYKVAKRGQDVALRCDPISGHVSLFWYQQALGQGPEFLTYFQNEAQLDKSGLPSDRFFAERPEGSVSTLKIQRTQQEDSAVYLCASSFRVDWSPDTQYFGPGTRLTVL.

This clonotype was observed many times. This chain uses TRBV27 with TRBJ2-3; D not resolved. V lost 5 bases and J 0 bases, leaving 15 bases between the germline ends. This CDR3 has 16 amino acids. The germline gives CDR1 MNHEY, CDR2 SMNVEV (reference sequence). The CDR3 reads CASSLYPGSSTDTQYF. The CDR3 DNA sequence: TGTGCCAGCAGTCTTTACCCCGGGTCAAGCACAGATACGCAGTATTTT.

About this clonotype: Given a much more abundant clone one base away, this may be a read error. This rearrangement joins TRBV7-3 to TRBJ2-3, with 10 bases aligning to TRBD1. This CDR3 region has 14 residues. Germline loops: CDR1 SGHTA, CDR2 FQGTGA. J gave up 10 bases and V 5 bases, and 9 bases lay outside the gene matches. CDR3 in DNA: TGTGCCAGCAGCCGGACAGGGGGGCGGGATGCGCAGTATTTT. Amino acid sequence: CASSRTGGRDAQYF.

This clonotype is judged medium-sized. This chain connects TRBV2 to TRBJ1-5, with 10 bases fitting TRBD1. The CDR3 covers 16 residues. Germline V gene data show CDR1 as SNHLY and CDR2 as FYNNEI. V lost 6 bases and J lost 3; bases outside the gene matches: 8. For the CDR3, the DNA is TGTGCCAGCAGAAGAGGGACAGGGGCGGTCAATCAGCCCCAGCATTTT. Its translation is CASRRGTGAVNQPQHF.

This clonotype was detected ten times or more. The J gene is TRBJ2-7, the V gene TRBV2, with 7 bases lining up with TRBD2. Germline V gene data show CDR1 as SNHLY and CDR2 as FYNNEI. The CDR3 runs 16 residues. Unmatched junction bases numbered 8, after V lost 2 bases and J lost 1 base. The CDR3 here is CASSEPQLAESYEQYF. Written as DNA, the CDR3 is TGTGCCAGCAGTGAACCCCAGCTAGCGGAGTCCTACGAGCAGTACTTC.

This clonotype came up many times. V is TRBV12-3 or TRBV12-4 and J is TRBJ2-2; D gene unclear. The CDR3 length is 14 residues. Deletions cut 5 bases from V and 2 bases from J, with 9 bases between. CDR3 nucleotide sequence: TGTGCCAGCAGTCGGGTTCTCAACACCGGGGAGCTGTTTTTT. Translation: CASSRVLNTGELFF.

V is TRBV4-1 and J is TRBJ1-1; the D is unclear. V was pared by 1 base and J by 3 bases, with 9 bases between. The germline V gene encodes CDR1 MGHRA and CDR2 YSYEKL. This CDR3 contains 14 residues. The CDR3 sequence: CASSQGGWDTEAFF. CDR3 DNA: TGCGCCAGCAGCCAAGGGGGATGGGACACTGAAGCTTTCTTT.

Judged by abundance, this clonotype is medium-sized. The chain joins TRBV20-1 to TRBJ2-3; 13 bases are shared with TRBD2. Per germline, CDR1 DFQATT and CDR2 SNEGSKA (reference sequence). Germline trimming cut 0 bases from V and 2 bases from J; bases unmatched to any gene: 8. CDR3 length: 18 residues. The CDR3 loop reads CSARDGTSGARITDTQYF. The CDR3 DNA reads TGCAGTGCTAGAGATGGGACTAGCGGGGCCCGGATCACAGATACGCAGTATTTT.

This clonotype showed up just a few times. This chain joins TRBV2 and TRBJ1-6; the match to TRBD1 covers 10 bases. The junction had 3 bases not matched to a gene; V was cut back by 6 bases and J by 7 bases. Germline CDR1 reads SNHLY; CDR2 reads FYNNEI. CDR3 length: 14 amino acids. The CDR3: CASRTGQGNSPLHF. Here the CDR3 DNA reads TGTGCCAGCAGGACGGGACAGGGGAATTCACCCCTCCACTTT.